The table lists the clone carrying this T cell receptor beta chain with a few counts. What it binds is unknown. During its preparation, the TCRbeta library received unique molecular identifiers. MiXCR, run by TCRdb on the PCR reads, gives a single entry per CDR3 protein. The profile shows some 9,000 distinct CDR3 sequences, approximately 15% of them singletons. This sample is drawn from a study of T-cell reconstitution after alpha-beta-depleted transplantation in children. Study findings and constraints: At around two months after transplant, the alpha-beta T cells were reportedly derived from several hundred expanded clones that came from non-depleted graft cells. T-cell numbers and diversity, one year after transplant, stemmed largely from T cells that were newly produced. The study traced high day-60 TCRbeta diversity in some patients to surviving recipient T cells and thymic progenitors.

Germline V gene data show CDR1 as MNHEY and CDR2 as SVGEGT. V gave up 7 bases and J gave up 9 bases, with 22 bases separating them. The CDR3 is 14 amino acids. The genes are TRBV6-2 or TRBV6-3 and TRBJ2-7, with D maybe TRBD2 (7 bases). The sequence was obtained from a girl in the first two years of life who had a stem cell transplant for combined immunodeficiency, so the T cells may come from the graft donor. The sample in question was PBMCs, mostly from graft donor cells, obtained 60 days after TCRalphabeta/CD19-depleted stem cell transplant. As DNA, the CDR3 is TGTGCCAGCAATTCGCGGGGGCGAGTGGGCGTGCAGTACTTC. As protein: CASNSRGRVGVQYF.